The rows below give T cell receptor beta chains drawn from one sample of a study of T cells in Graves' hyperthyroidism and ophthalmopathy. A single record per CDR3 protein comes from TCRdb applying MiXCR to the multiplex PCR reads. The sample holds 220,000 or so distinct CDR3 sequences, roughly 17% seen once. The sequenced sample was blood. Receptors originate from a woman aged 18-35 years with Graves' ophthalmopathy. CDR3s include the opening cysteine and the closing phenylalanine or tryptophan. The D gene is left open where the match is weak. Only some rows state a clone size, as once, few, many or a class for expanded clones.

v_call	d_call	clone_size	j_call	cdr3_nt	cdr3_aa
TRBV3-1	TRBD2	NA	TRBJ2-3	TGTGCCAGCAGCCAAGATATTGGCGGGGGGGCGGATACGCAGTATTTT	CASSQDIGGGADTQYF
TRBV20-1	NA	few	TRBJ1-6	TGCAGTGCTAGAGATTTAGGGGATTGGGCACCCCTCCACTTT	CSARDLGDWAPLHF
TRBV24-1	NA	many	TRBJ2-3	TGTGCCACCAGTGATATGTGGACAGATACGCAGTATTTT	CATSDMWTDTQYF
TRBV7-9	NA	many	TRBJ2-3	TGTGCCAGCAGCTTGCTGGTTAGCACAGATACGCAGTATTTT	CASSLLVSTDTQYF
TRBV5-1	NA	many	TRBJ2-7	TGCGCCAGCAGCTTGAGGGGGATTTACGAGCAGTACTTC	CASSLRGIYEQYF
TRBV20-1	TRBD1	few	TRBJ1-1	TGCAGGGGTTCCGACAGGGGTTTGAACACTGAAGCTTTCTTT	CRGSDRGLNTEAFF
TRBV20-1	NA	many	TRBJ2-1	TGCAGTGCTAGAGTCCCTATGGCGGGGAGCTCCTACAATGAGCAGTTCTTC	CSARVPMAGSSYNEQFF
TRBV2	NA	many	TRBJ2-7	TGTGCCAGCACGAGGGCATACGAGCAGTACTTC	CASTRAYEQYF
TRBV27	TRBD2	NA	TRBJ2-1	TGTGCCAGCAGCTTAAGGGGACTAGCGGGAGGCAATGAGCGGTTCTTC	CASSLRGLAGGNERFF
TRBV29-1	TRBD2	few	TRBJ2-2	TGCAGCGTGGGGGGCGGGGGGCGGGTCACCGGGGAGCTGTTTTTT	CSVGGGGRVTGELFF
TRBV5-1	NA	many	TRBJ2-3	TGCGCCAGCAGCTTGACTAGCTCTCGCACAGATACGCAGTATTTT	CASSLTSSRTDTQYF
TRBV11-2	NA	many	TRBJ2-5	TGTGCCAGCAGTGAGGTTTTCGGCGGAGCTATTCAAGAGACCCAGTACTTC	CASSEVFGGAIQETQYF
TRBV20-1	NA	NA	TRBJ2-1	TGCAGTGCCTCTGACCCCCGGGGTACCAATGAGCAGTTCTTC	CSASDPRGTNEQFF
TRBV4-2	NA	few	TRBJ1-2	TGTGCCAGCAGCAATAGAACGGGGGCTTATGGCTACACCTTC	CASSNRTGAYGYTF
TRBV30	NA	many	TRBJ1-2	TGTGCCTGGACCACCGGGACCGACTATGGCTACACCTTC	CAWTTGTDYGYTF
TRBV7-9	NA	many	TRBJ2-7	TGTGCCAGCAGCTTAGACTTGGGAACGGAGCAGTACTTC	CASSLDLGTEQYF
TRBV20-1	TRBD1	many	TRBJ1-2	TGCAGTGCTGAGGGACAGGGAACCTATGGCTACACCTTC	CSAEGQGTYGYTF
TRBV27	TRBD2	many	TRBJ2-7	TGTGCCAGCAGTTCTTCCGGGACTAGCGCGTACGAGCAGTACTTC	CASSSSGTSAYEQYF
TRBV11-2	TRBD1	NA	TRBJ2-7	TGTGCCAGCAGGGCGGTCGGGGGACAGGGGGCCTACGAGCAGTACTTC	CASRAVGGQGAYEQYF
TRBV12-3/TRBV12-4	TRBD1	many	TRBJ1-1	TGTGCCAGCAGCCTTTCCCGGACAGGGGGCTTGATAAACACTGAAGCTTTCTTT	CASSLSRTGGLINTEAFF
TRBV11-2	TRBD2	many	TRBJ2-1	TGTGCCAGCAGCCTTAGCGGGAACTCCTACAATGAGCAGTTCTTC	CASSLSGNSYNEQFF
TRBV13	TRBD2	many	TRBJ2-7	TGTGCCAGCAGCTTAGTCCTAGCGGGACGGTACGAGCAGTACTTC	CASSLVLAGRYEQYF